The clone carrying this T cell receptor (beta chain) was recorded a few times. Its antigen is unidentified. The source of the sample is a study of identical twins. The V gene's germline CDR1 is SNHLY and CDR2 FYNNEI. Trimming at V came to 5 bases and at J to 10 bases, leaving 8 bases not matched to a gene. The CDR3 loop spans 14 amino acids. Template switching supplied a universal primer site; unique molecular identifiers were carried on the cDNA. Via MiXCR, TCRdb re-called the 5' RACE reads, giving one row per CDR3 protein. Of just under 650,000 distinct CDR3 sequences in the sample, about 7.1% were seen once. Study results and limitations: Out-of-frame alpha sequences shared by twins showed excess low generation probability. Because invariant MAIT and iNKT cells could be present, zero-insertion analyses could be partly confounded.

Everyone who donated was a healthy Caucasian. This same sample was also taken into another study, of yellow fever vaccine responses in identical twins.

The sample comprised PBMCs. The receptor was isolated from a woman between 18 and 29 years old in good health. The V call is TRBV2, the J call TRBJ2-1; 10 bases align to TRBD2. The CDR3 nucleotides read TGTGCCAGCAGTCTAAGCGGGGGGGCCATCGAGCAGTTCTTC. Translating it yields CASSLSGGAIEQFF.